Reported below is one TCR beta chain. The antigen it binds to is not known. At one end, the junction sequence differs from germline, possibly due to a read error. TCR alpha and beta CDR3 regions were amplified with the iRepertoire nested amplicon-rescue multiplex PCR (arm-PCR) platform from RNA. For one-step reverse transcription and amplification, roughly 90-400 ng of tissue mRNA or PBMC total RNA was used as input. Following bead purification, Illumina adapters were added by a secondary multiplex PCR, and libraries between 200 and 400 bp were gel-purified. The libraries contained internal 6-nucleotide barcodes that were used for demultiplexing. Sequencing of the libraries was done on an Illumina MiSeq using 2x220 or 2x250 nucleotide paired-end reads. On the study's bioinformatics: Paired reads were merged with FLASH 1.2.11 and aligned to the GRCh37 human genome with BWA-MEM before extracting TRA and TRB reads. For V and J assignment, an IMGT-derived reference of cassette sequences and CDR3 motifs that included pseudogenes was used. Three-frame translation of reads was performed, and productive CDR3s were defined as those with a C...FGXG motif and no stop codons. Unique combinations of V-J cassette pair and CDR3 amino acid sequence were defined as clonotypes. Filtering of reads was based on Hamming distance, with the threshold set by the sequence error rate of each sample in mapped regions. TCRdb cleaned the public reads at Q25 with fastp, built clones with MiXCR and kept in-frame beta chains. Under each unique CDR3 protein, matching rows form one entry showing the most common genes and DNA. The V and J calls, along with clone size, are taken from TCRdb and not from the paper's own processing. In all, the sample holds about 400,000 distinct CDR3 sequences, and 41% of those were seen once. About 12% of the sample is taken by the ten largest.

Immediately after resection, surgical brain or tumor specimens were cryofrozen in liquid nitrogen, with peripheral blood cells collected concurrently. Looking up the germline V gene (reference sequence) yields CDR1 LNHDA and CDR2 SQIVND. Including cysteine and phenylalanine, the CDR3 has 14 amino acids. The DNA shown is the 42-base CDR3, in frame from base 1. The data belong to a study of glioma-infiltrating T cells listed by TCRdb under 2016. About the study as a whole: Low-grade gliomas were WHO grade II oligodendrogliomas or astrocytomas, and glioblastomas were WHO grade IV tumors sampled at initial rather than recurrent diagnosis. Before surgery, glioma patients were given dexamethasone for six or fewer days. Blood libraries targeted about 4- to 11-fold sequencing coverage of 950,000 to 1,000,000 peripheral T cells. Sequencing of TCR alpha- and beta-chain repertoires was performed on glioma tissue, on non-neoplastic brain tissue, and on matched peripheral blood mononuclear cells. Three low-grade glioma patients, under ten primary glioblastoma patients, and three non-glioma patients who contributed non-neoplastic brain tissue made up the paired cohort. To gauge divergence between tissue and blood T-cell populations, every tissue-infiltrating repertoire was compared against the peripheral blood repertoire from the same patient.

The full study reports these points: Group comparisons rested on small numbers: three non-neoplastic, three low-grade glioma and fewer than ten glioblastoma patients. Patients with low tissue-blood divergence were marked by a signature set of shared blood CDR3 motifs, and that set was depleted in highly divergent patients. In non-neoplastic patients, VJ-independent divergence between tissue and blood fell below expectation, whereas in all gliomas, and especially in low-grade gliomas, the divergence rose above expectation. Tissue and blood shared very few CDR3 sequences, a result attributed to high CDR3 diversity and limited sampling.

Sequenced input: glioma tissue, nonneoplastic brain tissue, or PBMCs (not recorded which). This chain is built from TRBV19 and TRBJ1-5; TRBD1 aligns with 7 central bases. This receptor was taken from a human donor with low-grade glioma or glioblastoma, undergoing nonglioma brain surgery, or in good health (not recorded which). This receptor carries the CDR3 CPSNTDRRYQPQHF. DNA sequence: TGTCCCAGTAATACGGACAGGAGGTATCAGCCCCAGCATTTT.